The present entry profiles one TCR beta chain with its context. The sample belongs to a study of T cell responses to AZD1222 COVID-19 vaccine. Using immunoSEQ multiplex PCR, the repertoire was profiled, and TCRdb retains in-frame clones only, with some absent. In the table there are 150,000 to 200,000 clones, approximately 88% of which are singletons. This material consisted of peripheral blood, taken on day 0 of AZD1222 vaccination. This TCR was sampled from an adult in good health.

CDR3 coding DNA: TGTGCCAGCAAGACTAGCAATGAGCAGTTCTTC. This sequence encodes CASKTSNEQFF. The genes are TRBV28 and TRBJ2-1; possibly TRBD2 for D (6 bases). CDR1 is MDHEN and CDR2 is SYDVKM in the germline V gene. V dropped 7 bases and J dropped 6 bases, with 7 bases sitting between them. The CDR3 covers 11 residues. Together with reference TRBV28 and TRBJ2-1, the CDR3 gives the full variable domain: DVKVTQSSRYLVKRTGEKVFLECVQDMDHENMFWYRQDPGLGLRLIYFSYDVKMKEKGDIPEGYSVSREKKERFSLILESASTNQTSMYLCASKTSNEQFFGPGTRLTVL.